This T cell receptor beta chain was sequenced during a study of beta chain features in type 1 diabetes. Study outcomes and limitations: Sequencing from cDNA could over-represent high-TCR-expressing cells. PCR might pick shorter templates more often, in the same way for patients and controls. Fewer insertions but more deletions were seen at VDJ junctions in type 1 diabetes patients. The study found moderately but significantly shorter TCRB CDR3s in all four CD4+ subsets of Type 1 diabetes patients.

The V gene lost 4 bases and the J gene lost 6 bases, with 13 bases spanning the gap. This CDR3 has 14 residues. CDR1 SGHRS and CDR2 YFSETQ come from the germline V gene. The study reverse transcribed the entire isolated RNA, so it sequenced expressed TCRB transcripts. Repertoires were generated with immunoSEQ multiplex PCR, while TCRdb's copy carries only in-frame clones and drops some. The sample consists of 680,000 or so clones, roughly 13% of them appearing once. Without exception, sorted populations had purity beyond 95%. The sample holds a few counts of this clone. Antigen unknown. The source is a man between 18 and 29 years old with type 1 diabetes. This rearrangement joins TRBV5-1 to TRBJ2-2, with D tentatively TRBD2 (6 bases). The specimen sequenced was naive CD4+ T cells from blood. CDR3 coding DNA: TGCGCCAGCAGCCTGGGACTGAGCGCCGGGGAGCTGTTTTTT. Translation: CASSLGLSAGELFF.